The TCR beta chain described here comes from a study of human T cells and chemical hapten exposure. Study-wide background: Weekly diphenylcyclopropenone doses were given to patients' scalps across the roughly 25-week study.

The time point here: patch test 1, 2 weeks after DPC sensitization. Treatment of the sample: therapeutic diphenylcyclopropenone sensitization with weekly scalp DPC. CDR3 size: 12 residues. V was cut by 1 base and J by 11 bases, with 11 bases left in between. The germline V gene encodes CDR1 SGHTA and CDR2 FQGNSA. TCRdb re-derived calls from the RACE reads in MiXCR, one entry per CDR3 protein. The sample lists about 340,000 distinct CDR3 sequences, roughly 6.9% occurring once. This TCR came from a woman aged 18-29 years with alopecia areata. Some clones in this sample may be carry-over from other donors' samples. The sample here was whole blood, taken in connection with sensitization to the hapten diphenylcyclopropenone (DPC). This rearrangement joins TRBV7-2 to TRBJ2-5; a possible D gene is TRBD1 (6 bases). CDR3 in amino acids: CASSLGVTGQYF. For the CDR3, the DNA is TGTGCCAGCAGCTTAGGGGTGACAGGACAGTACTTC.